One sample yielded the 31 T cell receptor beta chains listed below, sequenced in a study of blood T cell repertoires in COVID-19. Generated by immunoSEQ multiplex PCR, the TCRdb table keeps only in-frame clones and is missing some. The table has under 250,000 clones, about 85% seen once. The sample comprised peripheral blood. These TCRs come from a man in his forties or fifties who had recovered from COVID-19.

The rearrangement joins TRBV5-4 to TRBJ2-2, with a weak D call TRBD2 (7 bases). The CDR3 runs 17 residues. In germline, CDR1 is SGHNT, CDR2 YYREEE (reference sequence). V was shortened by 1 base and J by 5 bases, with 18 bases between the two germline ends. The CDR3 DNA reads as TGTGCCAGCAGCTTGTTGGGGGGGCCATTTCTTACCGGGGAGCTGTTTTTT. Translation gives CASSLLGGPFLTGELFF.

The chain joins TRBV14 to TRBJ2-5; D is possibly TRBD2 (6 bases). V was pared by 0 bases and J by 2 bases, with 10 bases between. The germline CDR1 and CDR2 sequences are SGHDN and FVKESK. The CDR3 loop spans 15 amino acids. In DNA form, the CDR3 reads TGTGCCAGCAGCCAAGATCCTGGAGGGCAAGAGACCCAGTACTTC. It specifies CASSQDPGGQETQYF.

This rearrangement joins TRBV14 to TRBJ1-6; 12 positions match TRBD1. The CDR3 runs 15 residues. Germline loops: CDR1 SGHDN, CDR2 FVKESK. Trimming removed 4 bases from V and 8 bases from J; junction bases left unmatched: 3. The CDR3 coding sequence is TGTGCCAGCAGCCGGGGGACAGGGGGCCATTCACCCCTCCACTTT. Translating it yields CASSRGTGGHSPLHF.

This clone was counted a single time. As DNA, the CDR3 is TGTGCCACCAAATTCGGGTTTGGGACAGGGGGCTATCAAGAGACCCAGTACTTC. Residues: CATKFGFGTGGYQETQYF. The chain is built from TRBV2 and TRBJ2-5; 12 bases map to TRBD1. Germline CDR1 and CDR2: SNHLY and FYNNEI. The CDR3 is 18 amino acids. V dropped 10 bases and J dropped 2; count of bases not matched to a gene: 17. The variable domain in full, with the rest retrieved from reference TRBV2 and TRBJ2-5, is EPEVTQTPSHQVTQMGQEVILRCVPISNHLYFYWYRQILGQKVEFLVSFYNNEISEKSEIFDDQFSVERPDGSNFTLKIRSTKLEDSAMYFCATKFGFGTGGYQETQYFGPGTRLLVL.

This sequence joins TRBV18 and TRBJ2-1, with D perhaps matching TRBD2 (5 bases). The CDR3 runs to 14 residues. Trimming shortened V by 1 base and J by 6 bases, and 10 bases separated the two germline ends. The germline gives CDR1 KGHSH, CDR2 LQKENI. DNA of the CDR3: TGTGCCAGCTCACCACAAACCGGAGGCAATGAGCAGTTCTTC. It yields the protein CASSPQTGGNEQFF. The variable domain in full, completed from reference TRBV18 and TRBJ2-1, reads NAGVMQNPRHLVRRRGQEARLRCSPMKGHSHVYWYRQLPEEGLKFMVYLQKENIIDESGMPKERFSAEFPKEGPSILRIQQVVRGDSAAYFCASSPQTGGNEQFFGPGTRLTVL.

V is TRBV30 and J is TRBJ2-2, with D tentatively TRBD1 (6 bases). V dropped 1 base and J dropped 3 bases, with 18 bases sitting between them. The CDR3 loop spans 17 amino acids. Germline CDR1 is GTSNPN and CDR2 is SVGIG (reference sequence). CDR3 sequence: CAWSARYREMDTGELFF. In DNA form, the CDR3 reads TGTGCCTGGAGTGCCCGTTACAGGGAGATGGACACCGGGGAGCTGTTTTTT.

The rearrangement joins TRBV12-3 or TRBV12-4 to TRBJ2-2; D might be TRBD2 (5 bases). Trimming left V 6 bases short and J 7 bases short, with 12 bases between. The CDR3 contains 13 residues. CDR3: CASRTISGGELFF. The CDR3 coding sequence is TGTGCCAGCAGGACTATTAGTGGCGGGGAGCTGTTTTTT.

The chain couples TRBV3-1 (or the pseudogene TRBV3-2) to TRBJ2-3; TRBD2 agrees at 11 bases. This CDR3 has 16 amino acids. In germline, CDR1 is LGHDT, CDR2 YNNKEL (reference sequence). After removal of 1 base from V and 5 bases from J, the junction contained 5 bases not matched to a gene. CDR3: CASSQGVAGGRDTQYF. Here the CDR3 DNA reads TGTGCCAGCAGCCAAGGGGTAGCGGGAGGGCGAGATACGCAGTATTTT.

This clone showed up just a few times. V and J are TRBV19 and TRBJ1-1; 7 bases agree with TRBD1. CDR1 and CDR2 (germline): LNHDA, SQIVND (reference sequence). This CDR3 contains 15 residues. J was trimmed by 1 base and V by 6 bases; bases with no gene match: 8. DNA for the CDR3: TGTGCCAGTAGGCCGACAGGGAGTAAGAACACTGAAGCTTTCTTT. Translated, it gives CASRPTGSKNTEAFF.

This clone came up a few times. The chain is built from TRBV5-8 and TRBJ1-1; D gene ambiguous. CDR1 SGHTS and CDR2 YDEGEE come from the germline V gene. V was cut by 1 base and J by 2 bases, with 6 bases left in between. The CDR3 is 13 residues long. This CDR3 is CASSLWTNTEAFF. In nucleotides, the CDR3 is TGTGCCAGCAGCTTGTGGACTAACACTGAAGCTTTCTTT.

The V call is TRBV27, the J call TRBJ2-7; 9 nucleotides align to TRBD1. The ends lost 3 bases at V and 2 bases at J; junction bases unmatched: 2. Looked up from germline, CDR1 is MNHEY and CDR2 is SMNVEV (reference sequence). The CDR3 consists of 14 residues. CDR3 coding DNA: TGTGCCAGCAGTTTTACAGGGGGCGCCTACGAGCAGTACTTC. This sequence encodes CASSFTGGAYEQYF.

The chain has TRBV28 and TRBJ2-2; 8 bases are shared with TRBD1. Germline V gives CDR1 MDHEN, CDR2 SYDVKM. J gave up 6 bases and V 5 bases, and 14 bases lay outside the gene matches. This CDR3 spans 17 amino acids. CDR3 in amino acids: CASSPYGQGLKAGELFF. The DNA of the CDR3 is TGTGCCAGCAGTCCCTATGGACAGGGTTTAAAGGCCGGGGAGCTGTTTTTT.

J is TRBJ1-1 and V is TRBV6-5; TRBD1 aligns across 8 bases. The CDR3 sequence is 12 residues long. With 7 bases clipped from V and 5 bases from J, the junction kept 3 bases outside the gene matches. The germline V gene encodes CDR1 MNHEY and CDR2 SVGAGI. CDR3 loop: CASIRGRTEAFF. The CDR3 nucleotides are TGTGCCAGCATCAGGGGGCGTACTGAAGCTTTCTTT.

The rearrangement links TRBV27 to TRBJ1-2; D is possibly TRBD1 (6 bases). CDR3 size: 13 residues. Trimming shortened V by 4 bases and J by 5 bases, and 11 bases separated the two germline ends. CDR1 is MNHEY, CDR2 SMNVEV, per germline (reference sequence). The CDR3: CASSSDRLYGYTF. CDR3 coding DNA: TGTGCCAGCAGTTCCGACAGGCTATATGGCTACACCTTC.

CDR3 in amino acids: CAISLPGQGSEQFF. CDR3 nucleotide sequence: TGTGCCATCAGTTTACCGGGACAGGGTTCCGAGCAGTTCTTC. The chain has TRBV10-3 and TRBJ2-1; 9 bases line up with TRBD1. Germline CDR1 is ENHRY and CDR2 is SYGVKD. The CDR3 has 14 amino acids. After removal of 5 bases from V and 10 bases from J, the junction contained 9 bases not matched to a gene.

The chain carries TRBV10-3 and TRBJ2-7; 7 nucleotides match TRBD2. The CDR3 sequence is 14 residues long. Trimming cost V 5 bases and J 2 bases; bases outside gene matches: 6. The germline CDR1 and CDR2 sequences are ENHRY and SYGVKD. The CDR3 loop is CAISHPGGTYEQYF. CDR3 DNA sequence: TGTGCCATCAGTCACCCGGGGGGTACCTACGAGCAGTACTTC.

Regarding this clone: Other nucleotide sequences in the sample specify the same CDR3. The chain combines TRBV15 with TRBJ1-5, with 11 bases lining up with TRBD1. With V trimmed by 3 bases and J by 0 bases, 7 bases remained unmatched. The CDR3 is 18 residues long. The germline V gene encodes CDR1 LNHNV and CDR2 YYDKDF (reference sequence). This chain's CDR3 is CATSRSGTGGFSNQPQHF. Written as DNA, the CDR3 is TGTGCCACCAGCAGGTCGGGGACAGGGGGTTTTAGCAATCAGCCCCAGCATTTT. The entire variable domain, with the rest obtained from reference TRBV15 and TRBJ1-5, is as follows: DAMVIQNPRYQVTQFGKPVTLSCSQTLNHNVMYWYQQKSSQAPKLLFHYYDKDFNNEADTPDNFQSRRPNTSFCFLDIRSPGLGDTAMYLCATSRSGTGGFSNQPQHFGDGTRLSIL.

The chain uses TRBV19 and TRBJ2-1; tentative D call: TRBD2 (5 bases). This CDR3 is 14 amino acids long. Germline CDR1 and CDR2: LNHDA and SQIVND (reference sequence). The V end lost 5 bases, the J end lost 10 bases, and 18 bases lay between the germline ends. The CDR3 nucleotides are TGTGCCAGTAGTTTCACCGGCACTAGGAACGAGCAGTTCTTC. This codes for CASSFTGTRNEQFF. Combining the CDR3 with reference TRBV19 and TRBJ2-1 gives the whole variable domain DGGITQSPKYLFRKEGQNVTLSCEQNLNHDAMYWYRQDPGQGLRLIYYSQIVNDFQKGDIAEGYSVSREKKESFPLTVTSAQKNPTAFYLCASSFTGTRNEQFFGPGTRLTVL.

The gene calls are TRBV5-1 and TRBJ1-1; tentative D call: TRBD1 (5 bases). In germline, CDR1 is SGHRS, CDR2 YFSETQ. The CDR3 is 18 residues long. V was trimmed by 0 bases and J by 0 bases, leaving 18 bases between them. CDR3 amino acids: CASSLGRQTTGMNTEAFF. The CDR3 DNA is TGCGCCAGCAGCTTGGGGCGACAGACAACCGGTATGAACACTGAAGCTTTCTTT.

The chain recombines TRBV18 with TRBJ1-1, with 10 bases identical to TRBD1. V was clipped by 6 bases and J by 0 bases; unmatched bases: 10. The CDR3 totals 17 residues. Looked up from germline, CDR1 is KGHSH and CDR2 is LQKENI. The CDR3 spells CASSPGDRGRMNTEAFF. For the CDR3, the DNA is TGTGCCAGCTCCCCCGGAGACAGGGGGCGGATGAACACTGAAGCTTTCTTT.

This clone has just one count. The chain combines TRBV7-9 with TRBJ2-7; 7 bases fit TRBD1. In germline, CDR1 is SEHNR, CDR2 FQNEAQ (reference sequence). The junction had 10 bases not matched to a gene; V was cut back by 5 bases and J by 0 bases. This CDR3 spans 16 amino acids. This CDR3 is CASSLRPTGNSYEQYF. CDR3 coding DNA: TGTGCCAGCAGCCTACGACCGACAGGGAACTCCTACGAGCAGTACTTC.

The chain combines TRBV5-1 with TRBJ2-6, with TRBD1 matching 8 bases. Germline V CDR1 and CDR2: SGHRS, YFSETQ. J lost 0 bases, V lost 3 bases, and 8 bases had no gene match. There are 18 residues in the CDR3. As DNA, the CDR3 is TGCGCCAGCAGCTGGCCGGGACAGGCGAACTCTGGGGCCAACGTCCTGACTTTC. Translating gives CASSWPGQANSGANVLTF.

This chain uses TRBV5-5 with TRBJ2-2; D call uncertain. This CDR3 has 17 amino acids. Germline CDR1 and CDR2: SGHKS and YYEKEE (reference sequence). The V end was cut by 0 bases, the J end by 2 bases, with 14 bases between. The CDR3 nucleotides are TGTGCCAGCAGCTTGGCCGGGTCTCCATATAACACCGGGGAGCTGTTTTTT. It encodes CASSLAGSPYNTGELFF. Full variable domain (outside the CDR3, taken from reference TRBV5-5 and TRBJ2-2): DAGVTQSPTHLIKTRGQQVTLRCSPISGHKSVSWYQQVLGQGPQFIFQYYEKEERGRGNFPDRFSARQFPNYSSELNVNALLLGDSALYLCASSLAGSPYNTGELFFGEGSRLTVL.

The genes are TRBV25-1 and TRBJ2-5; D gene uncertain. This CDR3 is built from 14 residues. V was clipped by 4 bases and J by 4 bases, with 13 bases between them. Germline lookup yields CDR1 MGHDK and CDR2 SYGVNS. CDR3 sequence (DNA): TGTGCCAGCAGTGCCGGGTCCATCCGAGAGACCCAGTACTTC. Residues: CASSAGSIRETQYF.

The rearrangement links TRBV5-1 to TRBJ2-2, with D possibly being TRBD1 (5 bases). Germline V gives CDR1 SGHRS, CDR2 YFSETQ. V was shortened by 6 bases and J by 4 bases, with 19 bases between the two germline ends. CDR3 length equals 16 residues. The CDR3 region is CASTSRATWSTGELFF. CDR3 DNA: TGCGCCAGCACCTCCAGGGCCACCTGGAGCACCGGGGAGCTGTTTTTT.

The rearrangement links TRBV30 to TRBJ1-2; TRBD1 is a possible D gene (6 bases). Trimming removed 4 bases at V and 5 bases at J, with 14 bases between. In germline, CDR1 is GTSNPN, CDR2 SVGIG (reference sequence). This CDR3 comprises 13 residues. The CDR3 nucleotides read TGTGCCTGGAACACACAGGGCTTATATGGCTACACCTTC. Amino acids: CAWNTQGLYGYTF.

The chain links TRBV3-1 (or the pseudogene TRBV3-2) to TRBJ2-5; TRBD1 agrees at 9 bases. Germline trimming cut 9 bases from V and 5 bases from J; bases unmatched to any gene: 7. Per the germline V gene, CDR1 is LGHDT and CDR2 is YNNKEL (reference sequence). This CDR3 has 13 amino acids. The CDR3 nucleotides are TGTGCCAGTGGGACAGGGAGTATCGAGACCCAGTACTTC. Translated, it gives CASGTGSIETQYF.

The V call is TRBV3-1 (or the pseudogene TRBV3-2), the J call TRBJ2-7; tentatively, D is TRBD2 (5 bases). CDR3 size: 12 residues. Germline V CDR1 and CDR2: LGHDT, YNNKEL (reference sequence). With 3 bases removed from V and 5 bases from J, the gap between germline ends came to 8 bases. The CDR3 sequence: CASSQARDEQYF. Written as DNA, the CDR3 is TGTGCCAGCAGCCAGGCGAGGGACGAGCAGTACTTC.

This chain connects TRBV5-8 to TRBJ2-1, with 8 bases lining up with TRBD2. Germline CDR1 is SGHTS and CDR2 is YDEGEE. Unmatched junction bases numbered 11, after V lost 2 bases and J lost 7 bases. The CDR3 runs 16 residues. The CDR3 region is CASSFSSGRGVNEQFF. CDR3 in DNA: TGTGCCAGCAGCTTCTCCAGCGGGAGAGGGGTGAATGAGCAGTTCTTC.

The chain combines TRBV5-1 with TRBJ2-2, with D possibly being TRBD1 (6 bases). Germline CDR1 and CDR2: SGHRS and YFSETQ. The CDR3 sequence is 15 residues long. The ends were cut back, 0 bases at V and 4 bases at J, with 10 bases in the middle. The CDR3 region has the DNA TGCGCCAGCAGCTTGGAAGGGGGTTTCACCGGGGAGCTGTTTTTT. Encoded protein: CASSLEGGFTGELFF. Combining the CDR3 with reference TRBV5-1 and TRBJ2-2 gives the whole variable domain KAGVTQTPRYLIKTRGQQVTLSCSPISGHRSVSWYQQTPGQGLQFLFEYFSETQRNKGNFPGRFSGRQFSNSRSEMNVSTLELGDSALYLCASSLEGGFTGELFFGEGSRLTVL.

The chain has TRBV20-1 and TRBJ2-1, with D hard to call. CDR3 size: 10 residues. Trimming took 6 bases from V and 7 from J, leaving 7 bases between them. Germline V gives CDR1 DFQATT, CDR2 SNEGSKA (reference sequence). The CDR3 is CSAYPNEQFF. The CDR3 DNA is TGCAGTGCCTATCCTAATGAGCAGTTCTTC.